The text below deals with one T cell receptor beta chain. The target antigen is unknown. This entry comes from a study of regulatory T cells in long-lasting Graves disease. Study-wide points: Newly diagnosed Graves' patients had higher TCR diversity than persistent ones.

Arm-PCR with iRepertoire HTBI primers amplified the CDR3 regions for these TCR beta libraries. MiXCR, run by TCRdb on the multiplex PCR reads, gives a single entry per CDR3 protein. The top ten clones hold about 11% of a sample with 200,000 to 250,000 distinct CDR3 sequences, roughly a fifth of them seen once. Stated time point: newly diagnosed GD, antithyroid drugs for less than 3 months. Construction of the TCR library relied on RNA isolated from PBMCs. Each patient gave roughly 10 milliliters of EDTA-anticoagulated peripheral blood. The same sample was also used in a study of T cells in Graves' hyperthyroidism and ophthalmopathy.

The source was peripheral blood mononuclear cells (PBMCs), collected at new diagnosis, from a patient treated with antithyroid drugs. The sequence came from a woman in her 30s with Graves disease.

The CDR3 region has the DNA TGTGCCAGCAGCTTCGGAGGCGGCGGGGAGCTGTTTTTT. Translation gives CASSFGGGGELFF. The chain couples TRBV11-2 to TRBJ2-2, with TRBD2 as a possible D gene (5 bases). The CDR3 totals 13 residues. The V end lost 3 bases, the J end lost 7 bases, and 9 bases lay between the germline ends. The germline V gene encodes CDR1 SGHAT and CDR2 FQNNGV.